This passage covers 20 T cell receptor beta chains from one sample sequenced in a study of T cell responses to AZD1222 COVID-19 vaccine. Data came from immunoSEQ multiplex PCR; TCRdb stores just in-frame clones and leaves some out. The sample lists over 85,000 clones, around nine tenths occurring once. Here the sequenced sample was peripheral blood, taken on day 0 of AZD1222 vaccination. The source of these receptors is an adult in good health.

The chain employs TRBV18 and TRBJ2-7; the D call may be TRBD1 or TRBD2 (5 bases each). The CDR3 spans 13 residues. Per germline, CDR1 KGHSH and CDR2 LQKENI. V was shortened by 4 bases and J by 2 bases, with 9 bases between the two germline ends. CDR3 residues: CASSRDQTYEQYF. The CDR3 DNA reads TGTGCCAGCTCACGGGACCAGACCTACGAGCAGTACTTC.

This clone was seen a handful of times. The chain carries TRBV3-1 (or the pseudogene TRBV3-2) and TRBJ2-2, with D uncertain. V lost 2 bases and J lost 6, with 10 bases in between. The CDR3 has 14 residues. The germline V gene has CDR1 LGHDT and CDR2 YNNKEL (reference sequence). CDR3 DNA sequence: TGTGCCAGCAGCCAAAACTCCCTAGCCGGGGAGCTGTTTTTT. Protein product: CASSQNSLAGELFF.

This clone appeared once. The genes are TRBV6-5 and TRBJ1-2; maybe TRBD1 (6 bases). This CDR3 has 15 amino acids. CDR1 and CDR2 from the germline V gene are MNHEY and SVGAGI. V dropped 2 bases and J dropped 6 bases, with 16 bases sitting between them. The CDR3 sequence is CASSYRGQSEDGYTF. DNA for the CDR3: TGTGCCAGCAGTTACCGGGGGCAGAGCGAGGATGGCTACACCTTC.

The V gene is TRBV15, the J gene TRBJ2-7; D call uncertain. CDR3 size: 12 residues. The V and J ends lost 5 bases and 7 bases respectively, with 12 bases between them. CDR1 LNHNV and CDR2 YYDKDF come from the germline V gene (reference sequence). CDR3 sequence reads: CATSSVISEQYF. CDR3 in DNA: TGTGCCACCAGCTCTGTTATCTCTGAGCAGTACTTC. The full variable domain, rest sourced from reference TRBV15 and TRBJ2-7, is DAMVIQNPRYQVTQFGKPVTLSCSQTLNHNVMYWYQQKSSQAPKLLFHYYDKDFNNEADTPDNFQSRRPNTSFCFLDIRSPGLGDTAMYLCATSSVISEQYFGPGTRLTVT.

This rearrangement joins TRBV5-1 to TRBJ2-3; 9 bases are shared with TRBD1. Germline CDR1 is SGHRS and CDR2 is YFSETQ. The V gene end was trimmed by 0 bases and the J gene end by 4 bases; junction bases not matched to a gene: 0. The CDR3 runs 14 residues. Here the CDR3 DNA reads TGCGCCAGCAGCTTGGGACAGGGGGCAGATACGCAGTATTTT. Its translation: CASSLGQGADTQYF.

This clone was picked up a small number of times. V usage is TRBV5-5 and J usage is TRBJ1-2; TRBD1 is a possible D gene (5 bases). The CDR3 is 13 amino acids. The germline V gene has CDR1 SGHKS and CDR2 YYEKEE (reference sequence). V gave up 3 bases and J gave up 7 bases, with 13 bases separating them. The CDR3 loop reads CASSWPGGSGYTF. CDR3 bases: TGTGCCAGCAGCTGGCCGGGGGGTAGTGGCTACACCTTC.

V is TRBV19 and J is TRBJ2-2; D perhaps matches TRBD2 (5 bases). Trimming pared 3 bases from V and 6 bases from J, leaving 8 bases between. The CDR3 is 13 residues long. Germline assignment: CDR1 LNHDA and CDR2 SQIVND (reference sequence). DNA of the CDR3: TGTGCCAGTAGTATGAGCGGCCCCGGGGAGCTGTTTTTT. Its translation: CASSMSGPGELFF.

The chain has TRBV7-9 and TRBJ1-2; perhaps TRBD1 as D (5 bases). The CDR3 is made up of 13 amino acids. The V gene's germline CDR1 is SEHNR and CDR2 FQNEAQ (reference sequence). V lost 5 bases and J lost 4, with 11 bases in between. The CDR3 loop is CASSPRDGYGYTF. CDR3 sequence (DNA): TGTGCCAGCAGCCCCCGGGACGGCTATGGCTACACCTTC.

This sequence joins TRBV3-1 (or the pseudogene TRBV3-2) and TRBJ2-7; D unclear. Trimming took off 4 bases at V and 7 bases at J, with 20 bases between the two ends. Germline V gene lookup returns CDR1 LGHDT and CDR2 YNNKEL (reference sequence). The length of the CDR3 is 15 residues. CDR3 amino acids: CASSRPALNLEEQYF. CDR3 coding DNA: TGTGCCAGCAGCCGGCCGGCACTGAACCTCGAGGAGCAGTACTTC.

The rearrangement joins TRBV10-1 to TRBJ2-3; the match to TRBD2 covers 14 bases. This CDR3 is 14 amino acids long. Looked up from germline, CDR1 is WNHNN and CDR2 is SYGVQD (reference sequence). With V trimmed by 0 bases and J by 14 bases, 4 bases remained unmatched. CDR3 sequence: CASSESGTSGGRYF. The CDR3 DNA follows: TGCGCCAGCAGTGAGTCCGGGACTAGCGGGGGTCGGTATTTT.

V is TRBV19 and J is TRBJ1-5, with 10 bases aligning to TRBD1. This CDR3 is 15 amino acids long. Germline V gene sequence: CDR1 LNHDA, CDR2 SQIVND (reference sequence). The trim removed 7 bases at V and 5 bases at J, leaving 8 bases unmatched. CDR3 loop: CASTQGTGVHQPQHF. CDR3 DNA: TGTGCCAGTACCCAAGGGACAGGGGTCCATCAGCCCCAGCATTTT.

The chain couples TRBV9 to TRBJ2-1; 7 nucleotides align to TRBD2. This CDR3 spans 15 amino acids. CDR1 SGDLS and CDR2 YYNGEE come from the germline V gene. The V gene end was trimmed by 3 bases and the J gene end by 6 bases; junction bases not matched to a gene: 9. Here the CDR3 DNA reads TGTGCCAGCAGCGCGACTAGCCCGTCTGGCAATGAGCAGTTCTTC. This gives the protein CASSATSPSGNEQFF.

V usage is TRBV19 and J usage is TRBJ2-7; 13 nucleotides line up with TRBD2. The length of the CDR3 is 18 residues. V shed 4 bases and J 4 bases; nucleotides not matched to a gene: 13. The germline gives CDR1 LNHDA, CDR2 SQIVND (reference sequence). CDR3 nucleotide sequence: TGTGCCAGTAGTACCCGTATCGGAACTAGCGGGAGGGCTTACGAGCAGTACTTC. As protein: CASSTRIGTSGRAYEQYF.

This clone has more than one count but fewer than ten. This rearrangement joins TRBV29-1 to TRBJ1-1; 9 bases are a match to TRBD1. Germline CDR1 SQVTM, CDR2 ANQGSEA. The CDR3 spans 13 residues. The V and J ends lost 6 bases and 4 bases, in that order; junction bases with no gene match: 6. CDR3 sequence: CSVYTGGGTEAFF. Written as DNA, the CDR3 is TGCAGCGTATACACAGGGGGCGGCACTGAAGCTTTCTTT.

The chain employs TRBV5-1 and TRBJ2-1; 14 positions match TRBD2. Germline V gene sequence: CDR1 SGHRS, CDR2 YFSETQ. The CDR3 has 19 residues. J lost 5 bases, V lost 4 bases, and 14 bases had no gene match. The CDR3 DNA is TGCGCCAGCAGCGCCCGCGGGACTAGCGGGAGTGTGTACCACAATGAGCAGTTCTTC. Translation gives CASSARGTSGSVYHNEQFF.

The J gene is TRBJ1-2, the V gene TRBV5-1, with 10 bases aligning to TRBD1. The V segment lost 3 bases and the J segment 2 bases; nucleotides outside the gene matches: 4. Germline CDR1 reads SGHRS; CDR2 reads YFSETQ. The CDR3 is 15 amino acids. CDR3 in DNA: TGCGCCAGCAGCTCAAGGGGACAGGGGAACTATGGCTACACCTTC. It translates to CASSSRGQGNYGYTF.

The CDR3 DNA is TGCGCCAGCAGCCAAGATGGATCCGGGACAGCAGCCTACGAGCAGTACTTC. Amino acid sequence: CASSQDGSGTAAYEQYF. The gene calls are TRBV4-1 and TRBJ2-7, with 7 bases fitting TRBD1. CDR1 and CDR2 (germline): MGHRA, YSYEKL. V lost 0 bases and J lost 2; bases outside the gene matches: 10. CDR3 length equals 17 residues.

The chain joins TRBV5-1 to TRBJ2-3, with D possibly being TRBD2 (5 bases). The ends were cut back, 4 bases at V and 2 bases at J, with 8 bases in the middle. CDR3 length: 13 amino acids. Per the germline V gene, CDR1 is SGHRS and CDR2 is YFSETQ. CDR3 residues: CASSRGFTDTQYF. The CDR3 DNA is TGCGCCAGCAGCCGGGGTTTCACAGATACGCAGTATTTT.

J is TRBJ1-1 and V is TRBV11-1; the match to TRBD1 covers 7 bases. CDR1 is SGHAT, CDR2 FQDESV, per germline (reference sequence). This CDR3 region has 13 residues. After removal of 5 bases from V and 6 bases from J, the junction contained 6 bases not matched to a gene. The CDR3 here is CASSVPGQPEAFF. The DNA for the CDR3 is TGTGCCAGCAGCGTCCCGGGACAGCCTGAAGCTTTCTTT.

The chain joins TRBV2 to TRBJ2-1, with D perhaps TRBD1 (6 bases). Trimming pared 6 bases from V and 10 bases from J, leaving 37 bases between. Germline CDR1 SNHLY, CDR2 FYNNEI. There are 20 residues in the CDR3. CDR3 loop: CASRTGQIVGNLYGTREQFF. DNA of the CDR3: TGTGCCAGCAGAACCGGACAGATAGTGGGCAACCTCTATGGAACTCGCGAGCAGTTCTTC.